Listed here are 6 T cell receptor beta chains from one sample, sequenced in a study of OX40 agonist ivuxolimab in advanced cancers. The method was immunoSEQ multiplex PCR; TCRdb's version includes in-frame clones alone and lacks a portion of them. The table lists 55,000 to 65,000 clones, around 84% of them singletons. The source was CD4+ or CD8+ T cells sorted from blood, collected in a trial of the OX40 agonist ivuxolimab. These receptors were collected from an adult with an advanced solid tumor such as melanoma, head and neck, liver or kidney cancer.

This chain uses TRBV5-1 with TRBJ2-7; D is perhaps TRBD1 (6 bases). The CDR3 spans 15 residues. CDR1 and CDR2 from the germline V gene are SGHRS and YFSETQ. Between the trimmed V and J ends, which lost 3 bases and 3 bases, there was a span of 16 bases. As DNA, the CDR3 is TGCGCCAGCAGCTGGGACACACCTCTTGACTACGAGCAGTACTTC. It translates to CASSWDTPLDYEQYF.

In this sample, this clone turned up once. This chain links TRBV28 with TRBJ2-1; 7 bases align to TRBD2. CDR1 is MDHEN, CDR2 SYDVKM, per germline. Losses at the gene ends were 1 base for V and 8 bases for J; bases not matched to a gene: 8. The CDR3 loop spans 15 amino acids. This chain's CDR3 is CASSLSAAGRDEQFF. The CDR3 DNA sequence: TGTGCCAGCAGTTTATCGGCGGCAGGGAGGGATGAGCAGTTCTTC.

J is TRBJ2-7 and V is TRBV18; 10 bases fit TRBD2. Germline V gene sequence: CDR1 KGHSH, CDR2 LQKENI. V lost 1 base to trimming and J lost 3 bases; unmatched junction nucleotides: 9. The CDR3 sequence is 17 residues long. CDR3 loop: CASSPRASGSLVYEQYF. DNA of the CDR3: TGTGCCAGCTCACCACGGGCTAGCGGGAGTTTAGTCTACGAGCAGTACTTC.

J is TRBJ2-7 and V is TRBV28, with TRBD1 matching 7 bases. The J segment lost 1 base and the V segment lost 6 bases, leaving 0 bases of the junction unmatched. The CDR3 extends over 12 amino acids. The V gene's germline CDR1 is MDHEN and CDR2 SYDVKM. CDR3 region: CASRTGSYEQYF. Written as DNA, the CDR3 is TGTGCCAGCAGGACAGGGTCCTACGAGCAGTACTTC.

The rearrangement joins TRBV7-8 to TRBJ2-2, with 8 positions matching TRBD2. The CDR3 runs to 15 residues. CDR1 is SGHVS, CDR2 FQNEAQ, per germline. V shed 2 bases, J shed 6 bases, and the junction held 5 bases outside the gene matches. The CDR3 region is CASSLSGAGAGELFF. CDR3 in DNA: TGTGCCAGCAGCTTATCGGGAGCGGGGGCCGGGGAGCTGTTTTTT.

This chain joins TRBV2 and TRBJ2-1; possibly TRBD1 for D (5 bases). CDR1 SNHLY and CDR2 FYNNEI come from the germline V gene. The CDR3 is made up of 15 amino acids. V shed 4 bases and J shed 9 bases, with 19 bases lying between them. DNA for the CDR3: TGTGCCAGCAGTGTAGGGGTGTCAGCGCAGGGTGAGCAGTTCTTC. It translates to CASSVGVSAQGEQFF.